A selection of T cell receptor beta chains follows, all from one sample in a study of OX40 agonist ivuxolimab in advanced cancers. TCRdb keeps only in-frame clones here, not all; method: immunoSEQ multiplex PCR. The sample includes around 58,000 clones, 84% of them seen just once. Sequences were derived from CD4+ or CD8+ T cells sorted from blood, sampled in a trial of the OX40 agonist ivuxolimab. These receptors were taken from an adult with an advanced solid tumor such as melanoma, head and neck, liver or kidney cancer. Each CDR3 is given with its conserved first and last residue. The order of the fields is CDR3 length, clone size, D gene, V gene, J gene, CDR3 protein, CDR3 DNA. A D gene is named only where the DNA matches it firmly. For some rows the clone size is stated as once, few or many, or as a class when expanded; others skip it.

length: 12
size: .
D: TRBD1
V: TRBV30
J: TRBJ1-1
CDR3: CAWQGAKTEAFF
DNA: TGTGCCTGGCAGGGGGCGAAGACTGAAGCTTTCTTT

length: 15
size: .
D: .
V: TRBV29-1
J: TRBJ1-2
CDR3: CSVEGIGGRDYGYTF
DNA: TGCAGCGTTGAAGGGATCGGGGGGCGAGACTATGGCTACACCTTC

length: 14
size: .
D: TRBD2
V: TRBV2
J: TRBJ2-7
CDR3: CASSLAGPTYEQYF
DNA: TGTGCCAGCTCCCTAGCGGGACCTACCTACGAGCAGTACTTC

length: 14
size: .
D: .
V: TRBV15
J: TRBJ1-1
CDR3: CATSRDERDTEAFF
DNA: TGTGCCACCAGCAGAGATGAAAGGGACACTGAAGCTTTCTTT

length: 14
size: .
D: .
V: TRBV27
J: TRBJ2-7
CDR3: CASNQGGGPYEQYF
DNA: TGTGCCAGCAACCAAGGAGGGGGACCCTACGAGCAGTACTTC

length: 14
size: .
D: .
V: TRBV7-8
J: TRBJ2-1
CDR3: CASSSVRESSEQFF
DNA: TGTGCCAGCAGCTCCGTTCGGGAGAGCAGTGAGCAGTTCTTC

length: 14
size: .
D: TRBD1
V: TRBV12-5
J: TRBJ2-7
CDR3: CASAFTRDSYEQYF
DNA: TGTGCTAGTGCCTTCACCCGGGACAGCTACGAGCAGTACTTC

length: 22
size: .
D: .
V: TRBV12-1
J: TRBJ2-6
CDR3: CASSFPPDGYVRTYSGANVLTF
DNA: TGTGCCAGCAGCTTTCCCCCAGATGGGTACGTCCGGACCTACTCTGGGGCCAACGTCCTGACTTTC

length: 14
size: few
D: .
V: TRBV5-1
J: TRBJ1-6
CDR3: CASSLAPGDSPLHF
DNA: TGCGCCAGCAGCTTGGCGCCAGGGGATTCACCCCTCCACTTT

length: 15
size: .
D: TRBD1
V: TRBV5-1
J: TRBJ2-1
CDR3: CASRTGGDSYNEQFF
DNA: TGCGCCAGCAGGACAGGGGGGGACTCCTACAATGAGCAGTTCTTC

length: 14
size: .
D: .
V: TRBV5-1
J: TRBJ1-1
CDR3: CASSQDGLNTEAFF
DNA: TGCGCCAGCAGCCAGGACGGATTGAACACTGAAGCTTTCTTT

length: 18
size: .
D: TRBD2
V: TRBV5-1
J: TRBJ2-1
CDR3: CASSLAEFAGGPHNEQFF
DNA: TGCGCCAGCAGCTTGGCCGAGTTTGCGGGGGGGCCCCACAATGAGCAGTTCTTC

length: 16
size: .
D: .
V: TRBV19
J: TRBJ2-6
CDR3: CASHKRVSSGANVLTF
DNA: TGTGCCAGTCATAAAAGGGTGAGCTCTGGGGCCAACGTCCTGACTTTC

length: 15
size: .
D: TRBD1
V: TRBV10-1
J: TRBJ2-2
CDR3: CASSRDRLNTGELFF
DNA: TGCGCCAGCAGCCGGGACAGACTAAACACCGGGGAGCTGTTTTTT

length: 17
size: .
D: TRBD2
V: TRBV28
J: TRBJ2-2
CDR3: CASSLTISGSNTGELFF
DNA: TGTGCCAGCAGCCTTACAATTAGCGGGTCGAACACCGGGGAGCTGTTTTTT

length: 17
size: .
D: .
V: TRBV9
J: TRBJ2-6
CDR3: CASSVGRLLSGANVLTF
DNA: TGTGCCAGCAGCGTAGGTAGACTTCTCTCTGGGGCCAACGTCCTGACTTTC

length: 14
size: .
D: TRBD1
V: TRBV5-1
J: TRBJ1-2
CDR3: CASSSDPTGYGYTF
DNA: TGCGCCAGCAGCTCCGACCCGACAGGGTATGGCTACACCTTC

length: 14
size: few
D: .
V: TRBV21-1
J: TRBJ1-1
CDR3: CASRGTKTGTEAFF
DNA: TGTGCCAGCAGGGGGACAAAAACTGGCACTGAAGCTTTCTTT

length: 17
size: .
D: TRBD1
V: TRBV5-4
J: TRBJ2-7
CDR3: CASSLGSTGQISYEQYF
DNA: TGTGCCAGCAGCTTGGGGTCGACGGGACAGATTTCCTACGAGCAGTACTTC

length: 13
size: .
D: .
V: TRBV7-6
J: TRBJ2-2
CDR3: CASSLSGTGELFF
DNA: TGTGCCAGCAGCTTAAGCGGCACCGGGGAGCTGTTTTTT

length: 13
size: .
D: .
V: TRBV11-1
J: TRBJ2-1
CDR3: CASSLQLDHEQFF
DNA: TGTGCCAGCAGCTTACAACTGGACCATGAGCAGTTCTTC

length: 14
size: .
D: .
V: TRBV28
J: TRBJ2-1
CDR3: CASSPIQSYNEQFF
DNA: TGTGCCAGCAGTCCTATACAGTCCTACAATGAGCAGTTCTTC

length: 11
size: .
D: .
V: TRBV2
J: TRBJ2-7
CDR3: CASSDYNEQYF
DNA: TGTGCCAGCAGCGATTACAACGAGCAGTACTTC

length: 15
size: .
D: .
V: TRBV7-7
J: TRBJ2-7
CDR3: CASSPGLGQRNEQYF
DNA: TGTGCCAGCAGCCCCGGTCTTGGACAGCGAAACGAGCAGTACTTC

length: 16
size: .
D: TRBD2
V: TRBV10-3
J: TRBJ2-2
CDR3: CAISESIIAGTGELFF
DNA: TGTGCCATCAGTGAGTCGATTATAGCGGGAACCGGGGAGCTGTTTTTT

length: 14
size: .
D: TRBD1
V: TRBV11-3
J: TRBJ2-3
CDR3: CASSSGQSTDTQYF
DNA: TGTGCCAGCAGCTCGGGACAGAGCACAGATACGCAGTATTTT

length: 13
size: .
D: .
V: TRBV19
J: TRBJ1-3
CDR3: CASSTGPGNTIYF
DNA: TGTGCCAGTAGTACAGGGCCTGGAAACACCATATATTTT

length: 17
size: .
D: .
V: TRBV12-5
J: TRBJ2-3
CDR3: CASGFRLWGREADTQYF
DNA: TGTGCTAGTGGTTTTCGTCTGTGGGGCAGGGAGGCAGATACGCAGTATTTT

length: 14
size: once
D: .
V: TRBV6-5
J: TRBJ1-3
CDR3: CASTTGFSGNTIYF
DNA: TGTGCCAGCACTACAGGGTTCTCTGGAAACACCATATATTTT

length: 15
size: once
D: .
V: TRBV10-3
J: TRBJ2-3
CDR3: CAISEMGPSTDTQYF
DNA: TGTGCCATCAGTGAGATGGGGCCAAGCACAGATACGCAGTATTTT

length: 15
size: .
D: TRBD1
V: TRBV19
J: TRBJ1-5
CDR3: CASLTGGGSNQPQHF
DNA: TGTGCCAGTTTGACAGGGGGCGGGAGCAATCAGCCCCAGCATTTT

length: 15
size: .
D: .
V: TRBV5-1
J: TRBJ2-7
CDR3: CASSLDTGHPYEQYF
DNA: TGCGCCAGCAGCTTGGATACAGGACACCCCTACGAGCAGTACTTC

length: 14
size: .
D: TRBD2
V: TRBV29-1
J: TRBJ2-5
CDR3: CSVTAGGVEETQYF
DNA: TGCAGCGTTACAGCGGGGGGGGTTGAAGAGACCCAGTACTTC

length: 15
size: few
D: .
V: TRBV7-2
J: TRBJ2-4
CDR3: CASSYPGLGVGIQYF
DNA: TGTGCCAGCAGCTACCCGGGCCTCGGGGTAGGCATTCAGTACTTC

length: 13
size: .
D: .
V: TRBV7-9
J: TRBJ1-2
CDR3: CASSLKGRGGYTF
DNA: TGTGCCAGCAGCTTAAAGGGGCGGGGTGGCTACACCTTC

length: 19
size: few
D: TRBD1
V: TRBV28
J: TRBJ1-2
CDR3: CASSPRLRDRGLGNYGYTF
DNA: TGTGCCAGCAGTCCCAGACTCCGGGACAGGGGGTTAGGTAACTATGGCTACACCTTC

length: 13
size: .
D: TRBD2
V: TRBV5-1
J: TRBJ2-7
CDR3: CASSGGDGYEQYF
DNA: TGCGCCAGCAGCGGGGGGGACGGGTACGAGCAGTACTTC

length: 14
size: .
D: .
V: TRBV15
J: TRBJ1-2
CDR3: CATSTGAVGYGYTF
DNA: TGTGCCACCAGCACAGGGGCGGTGGGCTATGGCTACACCTTC

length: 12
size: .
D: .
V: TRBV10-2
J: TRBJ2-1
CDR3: CASRGLNNEQFF
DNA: TGCGCCAGCCGCGGGCTTAACAATGAGCAGTTCTTC

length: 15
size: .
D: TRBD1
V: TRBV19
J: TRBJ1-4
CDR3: CASSTLRGQGEKLFF
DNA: TGTGCCAGTAGTACCCTCAGGGGGCAGGGTGAAAAACTGTTTTTT

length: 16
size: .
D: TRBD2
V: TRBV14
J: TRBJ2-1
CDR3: CASSQLGLAGGGEQFF
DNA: TGTGCCAGCAGCCAACTTGGACTAGCGGGAGGAGGTGAGCAGTTCTTC

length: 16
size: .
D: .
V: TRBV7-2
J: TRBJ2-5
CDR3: CASSLQGTGRQETQYF
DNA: TGTGCCAGCAGCTTACAGGGAACAGGACGCCAAGAGACCCAGTACTTC

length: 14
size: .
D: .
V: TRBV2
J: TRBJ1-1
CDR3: CASTPGWAETEAFF
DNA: TGTGCCAGCACCCCTGGATGGGCGGAAACTGAAGCTTTCTTT

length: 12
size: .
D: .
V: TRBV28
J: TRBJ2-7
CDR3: CASTSSSYEQYF
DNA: TGTGCCAGCACCTCTTCCTCCTACGAGCAGTACTTC

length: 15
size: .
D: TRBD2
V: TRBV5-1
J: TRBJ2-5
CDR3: CASSLSPGGQETQYF
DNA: TGCGCCAGCAGCCTTTCCCCCGGGGGGCAAGAGACCCAGTACTTC

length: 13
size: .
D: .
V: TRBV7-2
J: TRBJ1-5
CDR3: CASSLVPAGPQHF
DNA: TGTGCCAGCAGCTTAGTGCCAGCTGGGCCCCAGCATTTT

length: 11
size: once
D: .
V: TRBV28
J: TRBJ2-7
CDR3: CATRGLYEQYF
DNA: TGTGCCACCCGGGGGCTCTACGAGCAGTACTTC

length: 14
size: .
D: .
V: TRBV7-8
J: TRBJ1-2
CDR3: CASSLVAGDYGYTF
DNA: TGTGCCAGCAGCTTAGTGGCCGGAGACTATGGCTACACCTTC

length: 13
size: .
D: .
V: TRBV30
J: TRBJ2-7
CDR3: CAWSAAGNYEQYF
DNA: TGTGCCTGGAGTGCTGCAGGGAACTACGAGCAGTACTTC

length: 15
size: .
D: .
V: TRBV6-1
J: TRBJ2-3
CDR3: CASRTRDFPTDTQYF
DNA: TGTGCCAGCAGAACCCGGGATTTTCCCACAGATACGCAGTATTTT

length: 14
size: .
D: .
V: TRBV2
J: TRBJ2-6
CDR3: CASIQGTGANVLTF
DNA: TGTGCCAGCATTCAGGGAACTGGGGCCAACGTCCTGACTTTC

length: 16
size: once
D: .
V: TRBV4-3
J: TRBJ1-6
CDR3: CASSQDQGLDNSPLHF
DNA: TGCGCCAGCAGCCAAGATCAGGGGTTGGATAATTCACCCCTCCACTTT

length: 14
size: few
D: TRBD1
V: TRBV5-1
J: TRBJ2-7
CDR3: CASRPPGQTYEQYF
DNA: TGCGCCAGCAGACCCCCGGGACAGACCTACGAGCAGTACTTC

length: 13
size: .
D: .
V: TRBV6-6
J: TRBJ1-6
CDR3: CASRPPGGVPLHF
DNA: TGTGCCAGCAGGCCCCCTGGGGGGGTTCCCCTCCACTTT